This T cell receptor beta chain was recovered during a study of T cell repertoires in cytomegalovirus infection. Background on the study: Newly reported HLA-C-restricted and thoroughly characterized HLA-B-restricted CMV epitopes were employed. The public TCR beta signatures pointed to both CMV infection and matching HLA type.

Of note for this clonotype: The antigen remains unidentified.

Whole-study results and caveats: Of the TCR beta families, the public ones yielded a cumulative frequency that identified carriers of CMV plus the relevant HLA. Ex vivo, HLA-C-restricted CMV-specific TCR beta clonotypes prevailed over the rest of the response.

TCRdb reprocessed the reads with MiXCR, giving one entry per CDR3 protein. This table holds some 590,000 distinct CDR3 sequences, under 45% found once. The clonotype originates from a human donor in good health (CMV status not recorded). Some clones in this sample may be carry-over from other donors' samples. This sample comprised cultured PBMCs, obtained from culture after CMV antigen stimulation.

Here the CDR3 DNA reads TGTGCCAGCAGCAAGGGGACTAGCGGGTCCTACAATGAGCAGTTCTTC. It encodes CASSKGTSGSYNEQFF. The chain has TRBV7-2 and TRBJ2-1, with TRBD2 matching over 12 bases. CDR1 is SGHTA, CDR2 FQGNSA, per germline. V lost 5 bases to trimming and J lost 1 base; unmatched junction nucleotides: 3. This CDR3 spans 16 amino acids.